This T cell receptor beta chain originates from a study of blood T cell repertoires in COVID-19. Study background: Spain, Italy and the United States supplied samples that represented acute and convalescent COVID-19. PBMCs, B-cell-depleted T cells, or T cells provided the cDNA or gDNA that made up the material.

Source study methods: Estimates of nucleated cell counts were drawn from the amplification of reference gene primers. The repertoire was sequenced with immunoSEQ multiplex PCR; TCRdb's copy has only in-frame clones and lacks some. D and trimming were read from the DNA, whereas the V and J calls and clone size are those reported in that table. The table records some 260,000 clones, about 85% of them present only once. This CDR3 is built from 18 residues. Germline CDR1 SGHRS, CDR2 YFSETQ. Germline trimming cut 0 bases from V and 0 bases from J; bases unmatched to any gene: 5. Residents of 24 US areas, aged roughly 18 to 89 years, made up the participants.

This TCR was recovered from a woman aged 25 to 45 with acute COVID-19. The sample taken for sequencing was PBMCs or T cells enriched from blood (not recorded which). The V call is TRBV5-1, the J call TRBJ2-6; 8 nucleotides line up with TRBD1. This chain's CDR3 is CASSLVGTGLSGANVLTF. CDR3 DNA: TGCGCCAGCAGCTTGGTAGGGACAGGACTCTCTGGGGCCAACGTCCTGACTTTC.